This TCR beta chain was found in a study of T cells in localized non-small cell lung cancer. Study-level findings and limits: A median roughly 50 of the top 100 tumor clones appeared in adjacent lung. The study found T cell clonality highest in uninvolved adjacent lung, above tumor. Longer overall survival associated with higher blood T cell density; shorter survival with higher adjacent-lung clonality. Tumor samples were not multi-region, leaving intratumor heterogeneity unexcluded.

Only in-frame clones appear in the TCRdb table, and some are missing; sequencing was by immunoSEQ multiplex PCR. The sample carries some 90,000 clones, roughly 87% recorded once. The CDR3 is 12 amino acids. Trimming removed 4 bases at V and 6 bases at J, with 11 bases between. Germline V gives CDR1 SGHRS, CDR2 YFSETQ. Turning to this clone: Its antigen remains unknown.

The source was peripheral blood, collected before any cancer treatment. The TCR originated in a man between 35 and 75 years old with stage I squamous cell lung carcinoma. V gene TRBV5-1 combines with J gene TRBJ2-7, with D possibly being TRBD2 (5 bases). In nucleotides, the CDR3 is TGCGCCAGCAGCAATGAGGGAACCGAGCAGTACTTC. This sequence encodes CASSNEGTEQYF. The full variable domain, its missing parts supplied by reference TRBV5-1 and TRBJ2-7, is KAGVTQTPRYLIKTRGQQVTLSCSPISGHRSVSWYQQTPGQGLQFLFEYFSETQRNKGNFPGRFSGRQFSNSRSEMNVSTLELGDSALYLCASSNEGTEQYFGPGTRLTVT.